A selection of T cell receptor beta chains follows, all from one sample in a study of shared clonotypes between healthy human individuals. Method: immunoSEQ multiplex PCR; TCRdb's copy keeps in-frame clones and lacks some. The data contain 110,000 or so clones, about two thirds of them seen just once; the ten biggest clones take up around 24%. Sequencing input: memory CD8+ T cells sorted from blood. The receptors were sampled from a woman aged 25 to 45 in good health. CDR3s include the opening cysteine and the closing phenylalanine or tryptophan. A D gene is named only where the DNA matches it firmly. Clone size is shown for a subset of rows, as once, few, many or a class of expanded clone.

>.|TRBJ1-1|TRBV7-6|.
TGTGCCAGCAGCTTGGGACGGTTTGGCATCAACACTGAAGCTTTCTTT
CASSLGRFGINTEAFF
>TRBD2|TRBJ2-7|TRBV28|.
TGTGCCAGCAGTTTATGCAGTGGACTAGCGCCCCGAGTGTCCTACGAGCAGTACTTC
CASSLCSGLAPRVSYEQYF
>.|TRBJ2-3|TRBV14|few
TGTGCCAGCAGCCAAGTGCGAAGAACAGATACGCAGTATTTT
CASSQVRRTDTQYF
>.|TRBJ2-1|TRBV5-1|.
TGCGCCAGCAGCTGGGGGCACCGGGACTACAATGAGCAGTTCTTC
CASSWGHRDYNEQFF
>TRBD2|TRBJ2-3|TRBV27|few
TGTGCCAGCAGACTTCTAGCGGGAGGGTCAGATACGCAGTATTTT
CASRLLAGGSDTQYF
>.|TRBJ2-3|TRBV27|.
TGTGCCAGCAGTTGGGGTGGGGCAGATACGCAGTATTTT
CASSWGGADTQYF
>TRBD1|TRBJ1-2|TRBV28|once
TGTGCCAGCAGGGGGTTGGACAGGGCAGGCGACTATGGCTACACCTTC
CASRGLDRAGDYGYTF
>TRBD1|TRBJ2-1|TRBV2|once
TGTGCCAGCGTTGGGACAGGTAAAGTGAGTGAGCAGTTCTTC
CASVGTGKVSEQFF
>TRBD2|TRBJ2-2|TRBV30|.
TGTGCCTCTAGCGGGGGAAACACCGGGGAGCTGTTTTTT
CASSGGNTGELFF
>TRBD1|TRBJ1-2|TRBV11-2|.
TGTGCCAGCAGCTTAGTACAGGGGGCATATGGCTACACCTTC
CASSLVQGAYGYTF
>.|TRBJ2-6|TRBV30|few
TGTGCCTGGAGTAGCGTGGGGGCCAACGTCCTGACTTTC
CAWSSVGANVLTF
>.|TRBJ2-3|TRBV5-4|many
TGTGCCAGCAGCTCCGGAGGTCTAGAGGATACGCAGTATTTT
CASSSGGLEDTQYF
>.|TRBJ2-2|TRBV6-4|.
TGTGCCAGCAGTGACAGGGAACACGGGGAGCTGTTTTTT
CASSDREHGELFF
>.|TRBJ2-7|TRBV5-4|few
TGTGCCAGCAGCACTCTGGGGGATTACGAGCAGTACTTC
CASSTLGDYEQYF
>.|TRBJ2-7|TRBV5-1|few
TGCGCCAGCAGCCTGAACAGGGTCTGGACCCACGAGCAGTACTTC
CASSLNRVWTHEQYF
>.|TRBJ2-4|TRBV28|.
TGTGCCAGCAGTCTGAGAAAAAACATTCAGTACTTC
CASSLRKNIQYF
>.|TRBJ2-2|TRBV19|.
TGTGCCAGTAGTATATACTTGCACACCGGGGAGCTGTTTTTT
CASSIYLHTGELFF
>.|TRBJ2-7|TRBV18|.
TGTGCCAGCTCACCGAAGACGCTGAGCTCCTACGAGCAGTACTTC
CASSPKTLSSYEQYF
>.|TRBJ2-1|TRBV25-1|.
TGTGCCAGCAGTGAAAGAGGGGGAGCGGGAAGCTCCTACAATGAGCAGTTCTTC
CASSERGGAGSSYNEQFF
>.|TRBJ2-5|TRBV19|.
TGTGCCAGTAGTCCCCTTACGGTAGGGCAAGAGACCCAGTACTTC
CASSPLTVGQETQYF
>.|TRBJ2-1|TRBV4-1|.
TGCGCCAGCAGCCTTCCAGGGAACCCCTACAATGAGCAGTTCTTC
CASSLPGNPYNEQFF
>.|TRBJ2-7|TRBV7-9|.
TGTGCCAGCAGCCAAGATCTTGGCGGTGGATCCTACGAGCAGTACTTC
CASSQDLGGGSYEQYF
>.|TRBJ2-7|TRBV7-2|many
TGTGCCAGCAGCTTAGGCATCGCCTACGAGCAGTACTTC
CASSLGIAYEQYF
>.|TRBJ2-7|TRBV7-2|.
TGTGCCAGCAGCTTAAGATCTGGCGACTCGTACGAGCAGTACTTC
CASSLRSGDSYEQYF
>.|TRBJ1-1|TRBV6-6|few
TGTGCCAGCAGTGAGGGGTTCGGGGAAGCTTTCTTT
CASSEGFGEAFF
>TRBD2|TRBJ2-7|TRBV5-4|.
TGTGCCAGCAGCTCCGGGAGCGGGAGGGCCGTGTACGAGCAGTACTTC
CASSSGSGRAVYEQYF
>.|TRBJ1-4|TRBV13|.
TGTGCCAGCAGCTTATCCGACACTAATGAAAAACTGTTTTTT
CASSLSDTNEKLFF
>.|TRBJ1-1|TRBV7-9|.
TGTGCCAGCAGCTTGAGGCGCCTTCGCACTGAAGCTTTCTTT
CASSLRRLRTEAFF
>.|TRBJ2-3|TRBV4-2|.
TGTGCCAGCAGCCAAGATTGGGGAGGGGGGGCAGATACGCAGTATTTT
CASSQDWGGGADTQYF
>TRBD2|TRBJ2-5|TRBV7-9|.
TGTGCCAGCAGCCCCGGACTAGCGGGAGCATTGGCGTACTTC
CASSPGLAGALAYF
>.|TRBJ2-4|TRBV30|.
TGTGCCTGGGACTCCAAGGGCCTAGCCAAAAACATTCAGTACTTC
CAWDSKGLAKNIQYF